The source of this T cell receptor (beta chain) is a study of blood T cell repertoires in COVID-19 (dated by TCRdb to 2020 to 2022). Looking at the study overall: Samples covering the acute and convalescent phases of COVID-19 were provided by collaborators in the United States, Italy and Spain. The dataset comprised deeply sampled blood TCRbeta repertoires from subjects exposed to, actively infected with, or recovered from COVID-19. Where available, HLA class I and class II types were obtained from metadata supplied by the sample provider rather than from assay-based typing. The repertoires were released in a freely available public database intended as a resource for research on the immune response to SARS-CoV-2. The sample metadata nearly always contained a de-identified subject ID, COVID-19 status, age in years and sex. The prospective study material was composed of cDNA or gDNA derived from T cells, B-cell-depleted T cells, or PBMCs. Samples came from the ongoing ImmuneRACE study (first 160 participants) plus 1,254 subjects from 6 global collaborators. Results the study describes overall, beyond this receptor: The quantity of clinical and demographic metadata differed by source and by participant and was supplied without curation.

The sample holds a few counts of this clone. This receptor's antigen is unknown. No much larger clone is present one base from it, and per-base qualities are unavailable. The germline V gene yields SNHLY for CDR1 and FYNNEI for CDR2. The CDR3, cysteine through phenylalanine, is 15 amino acids long. The read is trimmed to its CDR3 DNA, 45 bases read in frame from base 1. Here V drops 6 bases and J drops 11 bases, and the junction holds 12 bases not matched to any gene. The collaborating institutions used their own protocols to collect whole blood in K2EDTA tubes. Collaborator samples were shipped for TCRbeta analysis as frozen whole blood, isolated PBMCs, or DNA extracted from either sample type. TCRbeta CDR3 regions were amplified from genomic DNA by means of the immunoSEQ Assay, a bias-controlled multiplex PCR. For the original study's pipeline: Within the assay, amplification of reference gene primers was used to estimate how many nucleated cells each sample contained. To quantify the absolute abundance of each unique TCRbeta CDR3 rearrangement, sequence reads were collapsed and filtered. For each sample, productive Simpson clonality was calculated as the square root of Simpson's diversity index across productive rearrangements. TCRdb's version of the immuneACCESS table is confined to in-frame rearrangements and falls short of the full clone set. An unresolved V gene accounts for under half of the shortfall where checked; the remainder is of unknown origin. V, J and clone size are taken as reported in that table, and D and trimming were inferred from the DNA itself. The sample table contains 50,000 or so clones; only one count was recorded for over 80% of them. The ten largest clones capture 16% of the sample.

The sequence joins TRBV2 to TRBJ1-6, with 8 central nucleotides matching TRBD1. This receptor was taken from a man aged 40-49 years with acute or convalescent COVID-19. What was sequenced was peripheral blood. The DNA sequence is given as TGTGCCAGCAGGGCCCAGGGGGCGGCGAGTACACCCCTCCACTTT. This sequence encodes CASRAQGAASTPLHF.